Below, 32 T cell receptor beta chains from the same sample are listed, as sequenced in a study of human T cells and chemical hapten exposure. Time point here: patch test 1, 2 weeks after DPC sensitization. Treatment specified: therapeutic diphenylcyclopropenone sensitization with weekly scalp DPC. TCRdb ran MiXCR on the RACE reads and lists one entry per CDR3 protein. The sample yields 75,000 to 90,000 distinct CDR3 sequences, over 9.5% seen once. Material: whole blood, obtained in connection with sensitization to the hapten diphenylcyclopropenone (DPC). All receptors come from a woman in her fifties or sixties with alopecia areata. Some clones in this sample may be carry-over from other donors' samples.

This clonotype was seen repeatedly, ten times or more. The chain has TRBV10-3 and TRBJ2-7; tentatively, D is TRBD1 (6 bases). Germline CDR1 is ENHRY and CDR2 is SYGVKD. CDR3 length equals 15 residues. The ends were cut back, 0 bases at V and 1 base at J, with 10 bases in the middle. The CDR3 DNA follows: TGTGCCATCAGTGAGTCAAACAGGGAATCCTACGAGCAGTACTTC. This translates into CAISESNRESYEQYF.

This clonotype was picked up a small number of times. One end of the junction is discordant with germline, which a read error may explain. The chain carries TRBV20-1 and TRBJ2-7; 9 bases line up with TRBD1. The CDR3 loop spans 14 amino acids. Germline-derived CDR1 and CDR2 are DFQATT and SNEGSKA (reference sequence). As DNA, the CDR3 is TGCAGTGCTAGTTCCGGGACAGGGATGATCCCCGATTCTTTC. Encoded protein: CSASSGTGMIPDSF.

This clonotype was detected only a few times. V gene TRBV20-1 combines with J gene TRBJ2-1; D not resolved. The CDR3 is made up of 13 amino acids. Between the trimmed V and J ends, which lost 0 bases and 5 bases, there was a span of 8 bases. Germline CDR1 and CDR2: DFQATT and SNEGSKA (reference sequence). This CDR3 reads CSARDYRHNEQFF. The CDR3 DNA reads TGCAGTGCTAGAGACTACCGGCACAATGAGCAGTTCTTC.

There are many counts of this clonotype. This chain uses TRBV7-9 with TRBJ2-7; no clear D. Trimming left V 5 bases short and J 3 bases short, with 14 bases between. Germline lookup yields CDR1 SEHNR and CDR2 FQNEAQ (reference sequence). The CDR3 has 14 residues. For the CDR3, the DNA is TGTGCCAGCAGCCAGACCTTATCTGACTACGAGCAGTACTTC. Translating gives CASSQTLSDYEQYF.

As regards this clonotype: One end of the junction varies from germline; a read error may be responsible. The V call is TRBV2, the J call TRBJ2-2, with a possible D match to TRBD1 (6 bases). The CDR3 runs to 14 residues. The germline CDR1 and CDR2 sequences are SNHLY and FYNNEI. The CDR3 spells CASRDLGQPGDLFF. The CDR3 coding sequence is TGTGCCAGCAGAGACTTGGGACAACCCGGGGACCTGTTTTTT.

The chain uses TRBV20-1 and TRBJ1-6; the D gene is possibly TRBD1 (6 bases). The CDR3 consists of 13 residues. Looked up from germline, CDR1 is DFQATT and CDR2 is SNEGSKA (reference sequence). The CDR3 spells CANKQGHNSPLHF. Here the CDR3 DNA reads TGCGCAAACAAACAGGGACATAATTCACCCCTCCACTTT.

This clonotype was seen many times. J is TRBJ1-1 and V is TRBV30, with 7 bases lining up with TRBD1. The trim removed 3 bases at V and 10 bases at J, leaving 11 bases unmatched. The CDR3 length is 13 residues. Germline V gene sequence: CDR1 GTSNPN, CDR2 SVGIG (reference sequence). CDR3 region: CAWRNDRDRPAFF. The CDR3 coding sequence is TGTGCCTGGAGAAATGACAGGGATCGTCCAGCTTTCTTT.

This clonotype turned up a few times. The J gene is TRBJ1-4, the V gene TRBV27, with TRBD1 matching over 7 bases. Germline-derived CDR1 and CDR2 are MNHEY and SMNVEV (reference sequence). CDR3 length: 14 residues. The V segment lost 2 bases and the J segment 8 bases; nucleotides outside the gene matches: 5. DNA for the CDR3: TGTGCCAGCAGTTTAAGACAGGGTCGGGAAAAACTGTTTTTT. Translation: CASSLRQGREKLFF.

The table lists this clonotype with a few counts. The genes are TRBV28 and TRBJ1-1; perhaps TRBD1 as D (5 bases). Germline V gene sequence: CDR1 MDHEN, CDR2 SYDVKM. The CDR3 covers 15 residues. V was cut by 7 bases and J by 5 bases, with 20 bases left in between. The CDR3 sequence is CASTFLVQGRTEAFF. CDR3 nucleotides: TGTGCCAGCACCTTCCTGGTCCAGGGTAGAACTGAAGCTTTCTTT.

This clonotype has a count of ten or more. V usage is TRBV7-9 and J usage is TRBJ2-7, with 7 bases aligning to TRBD2. V trimming: 5 bases; J trimming: 5 bases; junction bases outside the gene matches: 12. CDR1 and CDR2 (germline): SEHNR, FQNEAQ (reference sequence). CDR3 length equals 15 residues. The CDR3: CASSPLGLAAHEQYF. CDR3 DNA sequence: TGTGCCAGCAGCCCCCTGGGGCTAGCGGCACACGAGCAGTACTTC.

This clonotype was seen a handful of times. The genes are TRBV7-9 and TRBJ1-4; a possible D gene is TRBD1 (6 bases). V was trimmed by 5 bases and J by 3 bases, leaving 10 bases between them. Per germline, CDR1 SEHNR and CDR2 FQNEAQ (reference sequence). The CDR3 runs to 14 residues. CDR3 amino acids: CASSLGQSNEKLFF. CDR3 nucleotide sequence: TGTGCCAGCAGCCTTGGACAGTCTAATGAAAAACTGTTTTTT.

The V gene is TRBV9, the J gene TRBJ1-1, with a possible D match to TRBD1 (6 bases). Trimming removed 3 bases from V and 1 base from J, with 16 bases in between. This CDR3 comprises 16 residues. The germline CDR1 and CDR2 sequences are SGDLS and YYNGEE. CDR3 loop: CASSASTGRQNTEAFF. CDR3 sequence (DNA): TGTGCCAGCAGCGCGTCTACAGGGCGTCAGAACACTGAAGCTTTCTTT.

This clonotype was seen many times. J is TRBJ1-2 and V is TRBV7-8; D is ambiguous. CDR1 and CDR2 (germline): SGHVS, FQNEAQ. With 4 bases removed from V and 7 bases from J, the gap between germline ends came to 13 bases. This CDR3 region has 13 residues. Written as DNA, the CDR3 is TGTGCCAGCAGCTCAAGCGCAACGGGTGGCTACACCTTC. Residues: CASSSSATGGYTF.

In this sample, this clonotype turned up many times. This chain uses TRBV3-1 with TRBJ2-3; the match to TRBD2 covers 14 bases. The V and J ends lost 4 bases and 2 bases, in that order; junction bases with no gene match: 2. The CDR3 length is 16 residues. Germline assignment: CDR1 LGHDT and CDR2 YNNKEL (reference sequence). The chain's CDR3 is CASSPGLAGDTDTQYF. DNA of the CDR3: TGTGCCAGCAGCCCGGGACTAGCGGGGGACACAGATACGCAGTATTTT.

This clonotype was found many times. The genes are TRBV20-1 and TRBJ1-6; no clear D. Trimming removed 4 bases from V and 4 bases from J, with 8 bases in between. This CDR3 has 13 residues. Per germline, CDR1 DFQATT and CDR2 SNEGSKA (reference sequence). CDR3 sequence reads: CSATQDYNSPLHF. DNA of the CDR3: TGCAGTGCTACCCAAGATTATAATTCACCCCTCCACTTT.

This clonotype was observed a few times. The gene calls are TRBV5-1 and TRBJ2-1, with D perhaps TRBD1 (5 bases). The CDR3 loop spans 16 amino acids. The germline V gene has CDR1 SGHRS and CDR2 YFSETQ. V gave up 2 bases and J gave up 6 bases, with 18 bases separating them. As DNA, the CDR3 is TGCGCCAGCAGCTTCTTTCAGGGTCCCCCCAGCAATGAGCAGTTCTTC. Translating gives CASSFFQGPPSNEQFF. Full variable domain (missing parts from reference TRBV5-1 and TRBJ2-1): KAGVTQTPRYLIKTRGQQVTLSCSPISGHRSVSWYQQTPGQGLQFLFEYFSETQRNKGNFPGRFSGRQFSNSRSEMNVSTLELGDSALYLCASSFFQGPPSNEQFFGPGTRLTVL.

This clonotype came up a few times. The J gene is TRBJ2-6, the V gene TRBV10-3, with a weak D call TRBD1 (6 bases). Germline V gives CDR1 ENHRY, CDR2 SYGVKD. The V end was cut by 10 bases, the J end by 3 bases, with 22 bases between. The CDR3 is 17 residues long. The CDR3 nucleotides are TGTGCCACCAAGCCACAGGGTTGGGAGAGTGGGGCCAACGTCCTGACTTTC. This translates into CATKPQGWESGANVLTF.

This clonotype was counted ten times or more. The V call is TRBV10-2, the J call TRBJ1-1; 7 bases line up with TRBD1. V was clipped by 8 bases and J by 3 bases; unmatched bases: 15. Germline assignment: CDR1 WSHSY and CDR2 SAAADI. CDR3 size: 16 residues. As DNA, the CDR3 is TGCGCCAGCGAACCCCCGAAGTCCAGGGGGGACACTGAAGCTTTCTTT. Translation: CASEPPKSRGDTEAFF.

The chain employs TRBV7-3 and TRBJ2-1; TRBD2 matches at 11 bases. Trimming took 5 bases from V and 8 from J; bases not matched to a gene: 11. Germline-derived CDR1 and CDR2 are SGHTA and FQGTGA. The CDR3 is made up of 16 amino acids. The DNA of the CDR3 is TGTGCCAGCAGCAGATCCGGGACTAGCGGCGTCGATGAGCAGTTCTTC. The encoded protein is CASSRSGTSGVDEQFF.

The chain combines TRBV5-5 with TRBJ2-2; D remains unclear. V lost 0 bases and J 7 bases, leaving 16 bases between the germline ends. The CDR3 extends over 16 amino acids. Germline V gene lookup returns CDR1 SGHKS and CDR2 YYEKEE (reference sequence). CDR3 sequence reads: CASSLGAPANGGELFF. The CDR3 region has the DNA TGTGCCAGCAGCTTGGGAGCACCCGCGAACGGCGGGGAGCTGTTTTTT.

This clonotype turned up a few times. The V gene is TRBV4-1, the J gene TRBJ1-5; TRBD1 might be the D (5 bases). The CDR3 has 14 amino acids. Germline V gene data show CDR1 as MGHRA and CDR2 as YSYEKL. V was clipped by 4 bases and J by 3 bases, with 10 bases between them. The CDR3 nucleotides read TGCGCCAGCAGCCCGGGGGTGATCAATCAGCCCCAGCATTTT. Its protein is CASSPGVINQPQHF.

The chain employs TRBV6-2 or TRBV6-3 and TRBJ1-2, with D perhaps TRBD1 (5 bases). The CDR3 length is 16 residues. Germline V lookup: CDR1 MNHEY, CDR2 SVGEGT. The V end was cut by 5 bases, the J end by 3 bases, with 19 bases between. The CDR3 DNA reads as TGTGCCAGCAGTCCCCTTCGACAGAGTCGTCACTATGGCTACACCTTC. This codes for CASSPLRQSRHYGYTF.

The rearrangement uses TRBV7-9 and TRBJ2-7; D is unclear. Trimming removed 11 bases from V and 3 bases from J, with 11 bases in between. Germline CDR1 is SEHNR and CDR2 is FQNEAQ (reference sequence). CDR3 size: 11 residues. In nucleotides, the CDR3 is TGTGCCTGTGAAGAAGTCTACGAGCAGTACTTC. Its translation is CACEEVYEQYF.

This clonotype appeared many times. The chain links TRBV29-1 to TRBJ1-6; D possibly corresponds to TRBD1 (5 bases). This CDR3 has 13 amino acids. Germline values: CDR1 SQVTM, CDR2 ANQGSEA. V lost 4 bases and J lost 3, with 7 bases in between. The CDR3 coding sequence is TGCAGCGTTGGACAGAACTATAATTCACCCCTCCACTTT. Translated: CSVGQNYNSPLHF. The entire variable domain, with the rest obtained from reference TRBV29-1 and TRBJ1-6, is as follows: SAVISQKPSRDICQRGTSLTIQCQVDSQVTMMFWYRQQPGQSLTLIATANQGSEATYESGFVIDKFPISRPNLTFSTLTVSNMSPEDSSIYLCSVGQNYNSPLHFGNGTRLTVT.

This chain connects TRBV20-1 to TRBJ2-3, with D tentatively TRBD1 (5 bases). The V and J ends lost 3 bases and 1 base respectively, with 8 bases between them. The CDR3 consists of 13 residues. CDR1 is DFQATT, CDR2 SNEGSKA, per germline (reference sequence). CDR3 sequence: CSARPQGTDTQYF. CDR3 sequence (DNA): TGCAGTGCTAGGCCACAGGGCACAGATACGCAGTATTTT.

This clonotype appeared a few times. V and J are TRBV5-1 and TRBJ2-7; D is perhaps TRBD1 (6 bases). This CDR3 is 12 amino acids long. CDR1 is SGHRS, CDR2 YFSETQ, per germline. V lost 0 bases, J lost 9 bases, and 10 bases lay in between. CDR3 nucleotide sequence: TGCGCCAGCAGCTTGGAGACAGGTTTGCAGTACTTC. Its protein product is CASSLETGLQYF. The complete variable domain, with remaining parts taken from reference TRBV5-1 and TRBJ2-7, reads KAGVTQTPRYLIKTRGQQVTLSCSPISGHRSVSWYQQTPGQGLQFLFEYFSETQRNKGNFPGRFSGRQFSNSRSEMNVSTLELGDSALYLCASSLETGLQYFGPGTRLTVT.

At least ten counts were recorded for this clonotype. The chain links TRBV10-3 to TRBJ2-1, with unresolved D. V was trimmed by 8 bases and J by 6 bases, leaving 23 bases between them. Looked up from germline, CDR1 is ENHRY and CDR2 is SYGVKD. This CDR3 contains 16 residues. CDR3 nucleotide sequence: TGTGCCATCTCGGGTTTGGATAGGACCGCGGCCAATGAGCAGTTCTTC. This encodes CAISGLDRTAANEQFF.

There are many counts of this clonotype. The V call is TRBV27, the J call TRBJ2-7; TRBD2 matches 13 bases. Germline V gene sequence: CDR1 MNHEY, CDR2 SMNVEV (reference sequence). The CDR3 length is 16 residues. J lost 3 bases, V lost 5 bases, and 7 bases had no gene match. As DNA, the CDR3 is TGTGCCAGCAGTCCAGGGACTAGCGGGGTGAGCTACGAGCAGTACTTC. Amino acid sequence: CASSPGTSGVSYEQYF.

This clonotype was counted only a few times. The chain has TRBV18 and TRBJ2-1; D remains ambiguous. This CDR3 is built from 13 residues. Trimming took off 4 bases at V and 0 bases at J, with 4 bases between the two ends. Germline loops: CDR1 KGHSH, CDR2 LQKENI. CDR3 DNA sequence: TGTGCCAGCTCACAGGGCTCCTACAATGAGCAGTTCTTC. Translating it yields CASSQGSYNEQFF.

This clonotype appeared a few times. The rearrangement links TRBV27 to TRBJ1-1, with no clear D. CDR1 and CDR2 from the germline V gene are MNHEY and SMNVEV (reference sequence). The CDR3 extends over 13 amino acids. Trimming stripped 8 bases from V and 2 bases from J, with 12 bases between. Written as DNA, the CDR3 is TGTGCCAGCGCCTTCACAGTTAACACTGAAGCTTTCTTT. Translation gives CASAFTVNTEAFF.

This clonotype was counted many times. The rearrangement links TRBV6-6 to TRBJ2-6; TRBD1 is a possible D gene (5 bases). Germline CDR1 MNHNY, CDR2 SVGAGI (reference sequence). The CDR3 contains 16 residues. Trimming removed 4 bases at V and 0 bases at J, with 10 bases between. The CDR3 region has the DNA TGTGCCAGCAGTTCCACGACAGCCTCTGGGGCCAACGTCCTGACTTTC. Its translation: CASSSTTASGANVLTF.

The CDR3 nucleotides read TGCAGTGCTAGTGGGCAGCTTAATTCACCCCTCCACTTT. Encoded protein: CSASGQLNSPLHF. The chain joins TRBV20-1 to TRBJ1-6; D gene unclear. CDR1 and CDR2 from the germline V gene are DFQATT and SNEGSKA (reference sequence). This CDR3 region has 13 residues. V lost 3 bases and J 6 bases, leaving 9 bases between the germline ends.